This TCR beta chain comes out of a study of identical twins. Study-level points and caveats: Zero-insertion findings could be partly confounded by invariant cells (MAIT and iNKT cells).

TCRdb reprocessed the 5' RACE reads with MiXCR, giving one entry per CDR3 protein. Among approximately 230,000 distinct CDR3 sequences listed, over 5.5% were seen once. There are 15 residues in the CDR3. The J segment lost 1 base and the V segment lost 0 bases, leaving 2 bases of the junction unmatched. Germline CDR1 reads LGHDT; CDR2 reads YNNKEL (reference sequence). There are many counts of this clonotype. Its specificity is not known. This sample was shared with a second study, whose subject was T cells expressing NK-cell markers. According to that study: The study drew TCR beta repertoires from sorted CD3+CD56+NKG2C+, CD3+CD56+NKG2C- and CD3+CD56-NKG2C+ T cells. The sequencing cohort of eight donors included seven HCMV-seropositive individuals and one seronegative individual. Among several donors, these clonotypes also ranked first in the CD3+CD56-NKG2C+ fraction.

This sequence originates from a woman between 18 and 30 years old in good health. This chain connects TRBV3-1 to TRBJ1-1; 7 nucleotides line up with TRBD1. Sequenced input: CD8+ T cells sorted from blood. The CDR3, as DNA: TGTGCCAGCAGCCAAGAGGGACAGCCGAACACTGAAGCTTTCTTT. Its translation is CASSQEGQPNTEAFF.